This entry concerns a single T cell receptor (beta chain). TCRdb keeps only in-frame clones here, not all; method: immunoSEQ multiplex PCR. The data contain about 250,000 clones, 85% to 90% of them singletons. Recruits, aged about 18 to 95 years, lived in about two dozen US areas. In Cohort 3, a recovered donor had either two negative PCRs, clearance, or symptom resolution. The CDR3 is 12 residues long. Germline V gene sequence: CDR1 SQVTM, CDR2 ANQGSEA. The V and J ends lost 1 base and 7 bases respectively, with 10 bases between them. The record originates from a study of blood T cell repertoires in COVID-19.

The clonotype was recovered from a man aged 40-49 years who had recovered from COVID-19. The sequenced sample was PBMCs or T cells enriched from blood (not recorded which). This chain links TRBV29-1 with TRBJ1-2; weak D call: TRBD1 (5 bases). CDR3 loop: CSVEGGLPGYTF. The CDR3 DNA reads TGCAGCGTTGAAGGGGGCCTCCCTGGCTACACCTTC.